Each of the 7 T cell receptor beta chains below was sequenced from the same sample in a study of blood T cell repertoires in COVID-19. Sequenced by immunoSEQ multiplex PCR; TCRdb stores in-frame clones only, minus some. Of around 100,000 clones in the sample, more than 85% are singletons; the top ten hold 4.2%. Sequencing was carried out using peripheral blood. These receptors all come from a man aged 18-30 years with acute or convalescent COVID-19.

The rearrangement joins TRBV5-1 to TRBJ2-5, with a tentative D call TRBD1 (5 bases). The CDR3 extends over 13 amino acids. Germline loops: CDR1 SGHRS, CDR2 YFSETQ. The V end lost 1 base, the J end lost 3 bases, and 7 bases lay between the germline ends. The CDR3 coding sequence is TGCGCCAGCAGCTTGCTACAGGAAGAGACCCAGTACTTC. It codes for CASSLLQEETQYF. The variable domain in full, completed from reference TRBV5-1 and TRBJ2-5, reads KAGVTQTPRYLIKTRGQQVTLSCSPISGHRSVSWYQQTPGQGLQFLFEYFSETQRNKGNFPGRFSGRQFSNSRSEMNVSTLELGDSALYLCASSLLQEETQYFGPGTRLLVL.

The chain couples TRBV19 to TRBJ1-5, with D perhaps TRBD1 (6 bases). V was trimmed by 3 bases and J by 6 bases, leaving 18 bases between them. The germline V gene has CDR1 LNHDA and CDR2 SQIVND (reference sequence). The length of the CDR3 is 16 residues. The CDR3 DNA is TGTGCCAGTAGTATCGCTACGGGCTCGACAGGTCAGCCCCAGCATTTT. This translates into CASSIATGSTGQPQHF.

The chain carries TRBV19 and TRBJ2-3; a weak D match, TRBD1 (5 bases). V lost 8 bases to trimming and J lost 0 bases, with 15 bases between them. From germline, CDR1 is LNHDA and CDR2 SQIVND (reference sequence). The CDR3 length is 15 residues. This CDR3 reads CASGWATASTDTQYF. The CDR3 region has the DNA TGTGCCAGTGGTTGGGCGACAGCTAGCACAGATACGCAGTATTTT.

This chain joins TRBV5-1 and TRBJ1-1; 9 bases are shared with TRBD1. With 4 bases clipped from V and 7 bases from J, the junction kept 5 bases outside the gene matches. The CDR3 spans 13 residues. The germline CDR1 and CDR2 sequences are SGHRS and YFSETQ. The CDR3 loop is CASSGPGQGEAFF. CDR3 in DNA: TGCGCCAGCAGCGGTCCGGGACAGGGTGAAGCTTTCTTT.

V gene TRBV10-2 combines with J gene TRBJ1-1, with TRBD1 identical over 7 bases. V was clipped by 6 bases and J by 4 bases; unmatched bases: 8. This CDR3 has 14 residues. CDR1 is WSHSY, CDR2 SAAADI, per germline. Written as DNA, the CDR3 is TGCGCCAGCAGCACAGGGGCTTGGGGCACTGAAGCTTTCTTT. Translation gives CASSTGAWGTEAFF.

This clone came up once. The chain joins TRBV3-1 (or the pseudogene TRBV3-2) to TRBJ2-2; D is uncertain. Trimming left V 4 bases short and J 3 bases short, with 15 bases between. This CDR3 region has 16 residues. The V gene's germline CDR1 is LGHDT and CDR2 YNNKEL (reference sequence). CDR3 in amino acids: CASSRRGQYDTGELFF. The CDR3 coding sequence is TGTGCCAGCAGCCGTCGAGGCCAGTACGACACCGGGGAGCTGTTTTTT.

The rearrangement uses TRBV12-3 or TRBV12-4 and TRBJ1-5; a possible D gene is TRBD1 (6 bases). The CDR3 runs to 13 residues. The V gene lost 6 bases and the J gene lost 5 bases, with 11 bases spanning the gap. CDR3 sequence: CASSLQGYQPQHF. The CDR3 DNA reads TGTGCCAGCAGCCTACAGGGTTATCAGCCCCAGCATTTT.